Listed below are T cell receptor beta chains from one sample, sequenced in a study of control samples from healthy donors and cancer patients. Generated by immunoSEQ multiplex PCR, the TCRdb table keeps only in-frame clones and is missing some. The data show 74,000 or so clones, around 89% seen once. Sequencing was done on a sample of blood. The receptors stem from a man in his fifties or sixties in good health. The CDR3 runs from the conserved cysteine through the conserved F or W. A D gene is named only where the DNA matches it firmly.

CDR3 protein	CDR3 DNA	V gene	J gene	D gene
CASSIEGRLAGSYGQYF	TGTGCCAGTAGTATAGAAGGACGGCTAGCGGGGTCCTACGGGCAGTACTTC	TRBV19	TRBJ2-7	TRBD2
CASSEAPGKKAFF	TGTGCCAGCAGTGAAGCCCCAGGGAAGAAAGCTTTCTTT	TRBV6-1	TRBJ1-1	-
CASSPGPSGNTIYF	TGTGCCAGCAGCCCGGGGCCGTCTGGAAACACCATATATTTT	TRBV11-3	TRBJ1-3	-
CASSPPNREEEKLFF	TGTGCCAGCAGCCCTCCTAACCGGGAAGAGGAAAAACTGTTTTTT	TRBV7-9	TRBJ1-4	-
CASTEQGVDGYTF	TGTGCCAGTACAGAGCAGGGGGTGGACGGCTACACCTTC	TRBV19	TRBJ1-2	TRBD1
CASSLDGYSNQPQHF	TGTGCCAGCAGCTTAGACGGCTATAGCAATCAGCCCCAGCATTTT	TRBV7-9	TRBJ1-5	-
CASSRSGGTEAFF	TGTGCCAGCAGTAGGAGTGGGGGCACTGAAGCTTTCTTT	TRBV12-3/TRBV12-4	TRBJ1-1	-
CASSTGTTGNTEAFF	TGTGCCAGCAGTACCGGAACGACAGGGAACACTGAAGCTTTCTTT	TRBV6-6	TRBJ1-1	-
CASSRTGNNSPLHF	TGTGCCAGCAGCCGAACAGGAAATAATTCACCCCTCCACTTT	TRBV11-1	TRBJ1-6	-
CASSTDRGRDGYTF	TGTGCCAGTAGTACTGACAGGGGCCGTGATGGCTACACCTTC	TRBV19	TRBJ1-2	TRBD1
CASSLGLGRGSETQYF	TGTGCCAGCAGCCTCGGGTTGGGCAGGGGGAGCGAGACCCAGTACTTC	TRBV7-2	TRBJ2-5	TRBD1
CASSPQGAVGYTF	TGTGCCAGCAGTCCTCAGGGGGCGGTCGGCTACACCTTC	TRBV5-6	TRBJ1-2	TRBD1
CASSPISDYGYTF	TGTGCCAGCAGCCCCATCTCGGACTATGGCTACACCTTC	TRBV3-1/TRBV3-2	TRBJ1-2	-
CASSLQPYEQYF	TGTGCCAGCAGCTTACAGCCCTACGAGCAGTACTTC	TRBV5-4	TRBJ2-7	-
CASSITGYEQYF	TGTGCCAGCAGTATAACAGGGTACGAGCAGTACTTC	TRBV12-3/TRBV12-4	TRBJ2-7	-
CASFLHGGTGYTF	TGTGCCAGCTTCTTGCATGGGGGTACTGGCTACACCTTC	TRBV2	TRBJ1-2	-
CASRVQSGANVLTF	TGCGCCAGCAGAGTACAGTCTGGGGCCAACGTCCTGACTTTC	TRBV5-1	TRBJ2-6	-
CASSAHFLSSYEQYF	TGTGCCAGTAGTGCCCATTTCCTGAGCTCCTACGAGCAGTACTTC	TRBV19	TRBJ2-7	-
CASSVRTSDTQYF	TGTGCCAGCAGCGTTCGGACTTCTGATACGCAGTATTTT	TRBV9	TRBJ2-3	-
CASSPPRRGIQETQYF	TGTGCCAGCAGCCCGCCCCGGCGGGGGATTCAAGAGACCCAGTACTTC	TRBV7-2	TRBJ2-5	TRBD2